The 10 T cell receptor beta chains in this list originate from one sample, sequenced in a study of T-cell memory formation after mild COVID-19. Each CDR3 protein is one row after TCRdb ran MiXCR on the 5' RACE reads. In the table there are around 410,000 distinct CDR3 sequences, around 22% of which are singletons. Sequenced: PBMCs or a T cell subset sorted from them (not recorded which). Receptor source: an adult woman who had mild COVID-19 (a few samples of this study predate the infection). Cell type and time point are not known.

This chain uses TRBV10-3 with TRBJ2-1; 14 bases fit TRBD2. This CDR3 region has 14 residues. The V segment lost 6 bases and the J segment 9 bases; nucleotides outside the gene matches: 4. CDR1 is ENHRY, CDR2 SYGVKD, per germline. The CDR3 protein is CAIRGTSGSLEQFF. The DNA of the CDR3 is TGTGCCATCAGGGGGACTAGCGGGAGTCTTGAGCAGTTCTTC.

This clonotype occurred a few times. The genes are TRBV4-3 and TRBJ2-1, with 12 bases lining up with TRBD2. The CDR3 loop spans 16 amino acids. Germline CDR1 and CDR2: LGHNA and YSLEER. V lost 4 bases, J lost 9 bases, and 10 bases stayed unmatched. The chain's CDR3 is CASSRETSGSGGEQFF. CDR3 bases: TGCGCCAGCAGCCGCGAGACTAGCGGGAGCGGGGGTGAGCAGTTCTTC.

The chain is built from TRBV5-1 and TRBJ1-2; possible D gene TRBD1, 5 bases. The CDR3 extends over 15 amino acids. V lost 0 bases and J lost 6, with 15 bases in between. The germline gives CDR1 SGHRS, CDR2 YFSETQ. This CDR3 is CASSLEVGQHNGYTF. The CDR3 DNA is TGCGCCAGCAGCTTGGAAGTTGGACAACATAATGGCTACACCTTC.

The DNA for the CDR3 is TGTGCCAGCAGTGAAATGGGGGCGGACACTGAAGCTTTCTTT. This codes for CASSEMGADTEAFF. The rearrangement links TRBV2 to TRBJ1-1; D possibly corresponds to TRBD1 (6 bases). V lost 2 bases and J 3 bases, leaving 10 bases between the germline ends. The V gene's germline CDR1 is SNHLY and CDR2 FYNNEI. This CDR3 is built from 14 residues.

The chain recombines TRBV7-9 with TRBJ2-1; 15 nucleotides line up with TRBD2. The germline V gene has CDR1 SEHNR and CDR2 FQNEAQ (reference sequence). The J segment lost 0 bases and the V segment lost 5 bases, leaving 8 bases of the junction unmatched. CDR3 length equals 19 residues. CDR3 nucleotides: TGTGCCAGCAGCGGGACTAGCGGGGGGACCACACGCTCCTACAATGAGCAGTTCTTC. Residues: CASSGTSGGTTRSYNEQFF.

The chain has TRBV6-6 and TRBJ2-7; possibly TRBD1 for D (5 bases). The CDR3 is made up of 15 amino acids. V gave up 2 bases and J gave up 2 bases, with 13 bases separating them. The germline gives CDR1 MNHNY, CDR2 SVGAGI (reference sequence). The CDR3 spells CASSYRSGLTYEQYF. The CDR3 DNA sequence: TGTGCCAGCAGTTACAGGTCAGGGCTAACCTACGAGCAGTACTTC.

The CDR3 loop is CAWRLKGGNEQFF. As DNA, the CDR3 is TGTGCCTGGAGGTTGAAAGGAGGCAATGAGCAGTTCTTC. This chain connects TRBV30 to TRBJ2-1, with D possibly being TRBD2 (5 bases). From germline, CDR1 is GTSNPN and CDR2 SVGIG (reference sequence). Trimming removed 3 bases at V and 6 bases at J, with 12 bases between. This CDR3 has 13 residues.

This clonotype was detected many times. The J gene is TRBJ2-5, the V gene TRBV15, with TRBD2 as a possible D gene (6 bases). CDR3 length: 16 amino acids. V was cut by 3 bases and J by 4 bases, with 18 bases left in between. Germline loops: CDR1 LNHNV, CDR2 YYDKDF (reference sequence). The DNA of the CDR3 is TGTGCCACCAGCAGTAGATCCGGGACTGAAATAGAGACCCAGTACTTC. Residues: CATSSRSGTEIETQYF.

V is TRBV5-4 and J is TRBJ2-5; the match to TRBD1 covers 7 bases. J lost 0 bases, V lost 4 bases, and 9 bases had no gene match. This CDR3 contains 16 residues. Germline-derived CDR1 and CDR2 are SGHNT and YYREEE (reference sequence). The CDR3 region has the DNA TGTGCCAGCAGCGCTACACAGGGGTCGTACCAAGAGACCCAGTACTTC. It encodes CASSATQGSYQETQYF. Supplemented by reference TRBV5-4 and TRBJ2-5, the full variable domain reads ETGVTQSPTHLIKTRGQQVTLRCSSQSGHNTVSWYQQALGQGPQFIFQYYREEENGRGNFPPRFSGLQFPNYSSELNVNALELDDSALYLCASSATQGSYQETQYFGPGTRLLVL.

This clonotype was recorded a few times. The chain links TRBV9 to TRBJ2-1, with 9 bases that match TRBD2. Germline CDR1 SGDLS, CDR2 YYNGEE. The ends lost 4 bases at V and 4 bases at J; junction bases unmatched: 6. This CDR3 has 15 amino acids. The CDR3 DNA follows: TGTGCCAGCAGCATAGCGGGAGCAGGATACAATGAGCAGTTCTTC. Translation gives CASSIAGAGYNEQFF.